A selection of T cell receptor beta chains follows, all from one sample in a study of CD8+CD57+ T cells in acquired aplastic anemia. MiXCR was run by TCRdb on the reads, yielding one entry per CDR3 protein. The sample includes about 160,000 distinct CDR3 sequences, 71% seen only once; the top ten take under 60%. The sample taken for sequencing was sorted CD4+, CD8+, or CD8+CD57+ T cells (not recorded which) from PBMCs. Receptor source: a human donor with aplastic anemia. The CDR3 runs from the conserved cysteine through the conserved F or W. The D gene is left open where the match is weak. The size entry is marked missing in some rows and otherwise reads once, few, many or a size class.

V,D,J,size,length,DNA,CDR3
TRBV29-1,TRBD2,TRBJ2-7,NA,15,TGCAGCGCGGACATCAGCGGGGGGGGGACGTACGAGCAGTACTTC,CSADISGGGTYEQYF
TRBV4-1,NA,TRBJ2-7,once,14,TGTGCCAGCAGCCAAGGGGGAACCGGATACGAGCAGTACTTC,CASSQGGTGYEQYF
TRBV5-1,TRBD2,TRBJ2-1,NA,15,TGCGCCAGCAGCTTGGTGGCGGGAGACTACAATGAGCAGTTCTTC,CASSLVAGDYNEQFF
TRBV9,NA,TRBJ2-3,few,13,TGTGCCAGCAGCTTACAGGGTACAGATACGCAGTATTTT,CASSLQGTDTQYF
TRBV30,NA,TRBJ1-6,NA,13,TGTGCCTGGAGTGAGGCGAGAAATTCACCCCTCCACTTT,CAWSEARNSPLHF
TRBV2,TRBD1,TRBJ1-2,NA,13,TGTGCCAGCAGTGGGGACAGGTCCTATGGCTACACCTTC,CASSGDRSYGYTF
TRBV24-1,TRBD1,TRBJ1-5,NA,14,TGTGCCACCAGTGAAAGGACAGGAATCGAGCCCCAGCATTTT,CATSERTGIEPQHF
TRBV29-1,NA,TRBJ2-1,NA,12,TGCAGCGCCCGAAGCGGATACAATGAGCAGTTCTTC,CSARSGYNEQFF
TRBV7-8,NA,TRBJ1-1,many,18,TGTGCCAGCAGCTTAGAGAGGGACCCACATCGCCTGAACACTGAAGCTTTCTTT,CASSLERDPHRLNTEAFF
TRBV20-1,TRBD2,TRBJ2-1,many,16,TGCAGTGCTAAACAGGGACTAGCGGGGGGTTACAATGAGCAGTTCTTC,CSAKQGLAGGYNEQFF
TRBV5-1,TRBD1,TRBJ2-1,NA,15,TGCGCCAGCAGTGACGGACAGGGGGGTTACAATGAGCAGTTCTTC,CASSDGQGGYNEQFF
TRBV28,NA,TRBJ2-7,few,15,TGTGCCAGCAGTTTCTTTACAGGGAATCGGTACGAGCAGTACTTC,CASSFFTGNRYEQYF
TRBV7-9,TRBD2,TRBJ2-3,few,20,TGTGCCAGCAGCTTAACCCGCCCCTGGACTAGCGGGGGGCAGGCAGATACGCAGTATTTT,CASSLTRPWTSGGQADTQYF
TRBV25-1,NA,TRBJ2-1,NA,11,TGTGCCAGCAGTGAATCCTATGAGCAGTTCTTC,CASSESYEQFF
TRBV6-1,TRBD1,TRBJ2-5,NA,14,TGTGCCAGCAGTGCGGGACAGGAGTCAGAGACCCAGTACTTC,CASSAGQESETQYF
TRBV20-1,TRBD2,TRBJ2-3,NA,14,TGCAGTGCTCCGGGACTAGCGGGCACAGATACGCAGTATTTT,CSAPGLAGTDTQYF
TRBV10-3,TRBD2,TRBJ2-7,NA,13,TGTGCCACCGGGTGGCGGGAGTTCGGCGAGCAGTACTTC,CATGWREFGEQYF
TRBV7-9,NA,TRBJ1-6,NA,14,TGTGCCAGCAGCTTAGGAGGGATCAATTCACCCCTCCACTTT,CASSLGGINSPLHF
TRBV7-3,NA,TRBJ1-1,NA,13,TGTGCCAGCAGTCGACAGGAGAACACTGAAGCTTTCTTT,CASSRQENTEAFF
TRBV7-9,NA,TRBJ1-5,few,13,TGTGCCAGCAGTTTATCCTCCAATCAGCCCCAGCATTTT,CASSLSSNQPQHF
TRBV11-2,NA,TRBJ2-7,few,15,TGTGCCAGCAGCTTAGAAAGCACAGGAACCTACGAGCAGTACTTC,CASSLESTGTYEQYF
TRBV11-1,NA,TRBJ1-1,NA,11,TGTGCCAGCAGCTCGTACACTGAAGCTTTCTTT,CASSSYTEAFF
TRBV12-3/TRBV12-4,NA,TRBJ2-7,many,13,TGTGCCAGCAGTTTCCGGCAGGCGGAGGAGCAGTACTTC,CASSFRQAEEQYF
TRBV7-6,TRBD1,TRBJ2-7,NA,14,TGTGCCAGCAGCCCCAGGGGACAGTCCTACGAGCAGTACTTC,CASSPRGQSYEQYF
TRBV2,NA,TRBJ1-1,NA,13,TGTGCCAGCAATAAGGGGGGGGACACTGAAGCTTTCTTT,CASNKGGDTEAFF
TRBV4-1,NA,TRBJ1-4,NA,15,TGCGCCAGCAGCCCTCAGATGGGGAATCGAGAAAAACTGTTTTTT,CASSPQMGNREKLFF
TRBV7-9,NA,TRBJ2-2,NA,17,TGTGCCAGCAGACCACCCCGGTCCAGGGCGAGCACCGGGGAGCTGTTTTTT,CASRPPRSRASTGELFF
TRBV10-3,NA,TRBJ2-5,NA,16,TGTGCCATCAGTGAATCGGTCGGGGACATCCAAGAGACCCAGTACTTC,CAISESVGDIQETQYF
TRBV20-1,TRBD2,TRBJ2-7,NA,13,TGCAGTGCTATCGAAAGACTAGCCGCCGAGCAGTACTTC,CSAIERLAAEQYF
TRBV19,NA,TRBJ1-5,NA,15,TGTGCCAGTAGTCCCCAGCAGGGAGCCGATCAGCCCCAGCATTTT,CASSPQQGADQPQHF
TRBV5-1,TRBD2,TRBJ2-2,NA,14,TGCGCCAGCAGCTGGACTAGCGGGGAAGGGGAGCTGTTTTTT,CASSWTSGEGELFF
TRBV20-1,TRBD2,TRBJ2-1,NA,13,TGCAGTGCCGGACTAGCGGGAGGGTCTCAGCAGTTCTTC,CSAGLAGGSQQFF
TRBV10-2,NA,TRBJ1-1,NA,13,TGCGCCAGCAGTGAGTCAGGAATGACTGAAGCTTTCTTT,CASSESGMTEAFF
TRBV13,NA,TRBJ2-7,NA,15,TGTGCCAGCAGCTACCCTACCTCCGGTAGGGACGAGCAGTACTTC,CASSYPTSGRDEQYF
TRBV19,NA,TRBJ2-7,NA,15,TGTGCCAGTACCCCATCCCGGGGACACTCCTACGAGCAGTACTTC,CASTPSRGHSYEQYF
TRBV29-1,NA,TRBJ2-7,NA,11,TGCAGCGTTGGGGGAGGCTACGAGCAGTACTTC,CSVGGGYEQYF
TRBV5-1,NA,TRBJ1-6,few,16,TGCGCCAGCAGCTTGAGGGAGCAGGGCCTGAATTCACCCCTCCACTTT,CASSLREQGLNSPLHF